This T cell receptor (beta chain) was identified in a study of blood T cell repertoires in COVID-19. The wider study: Whether acute or convalescent, the COVID-19 samples came from the United States, Italy and Spain.

In the original processing: The assay estimated nucleated cells by amplifying reference gene primers. Only in-frame clones appear in the TCRdb table, and some are missing; sequencing was by immunoSEQ multiplex PCR. Clonal size and the V and J genes are those of that table, whereas D and trimming came from the DNA. Of around 140,000 clones in the sample, roughly 89% were seen once. V lost 5 bases to trimming and J lost 3 bases; unmatched junction nucleotides: 2. This CDR3 is 14 amino acids long. Looked up from germline, CDR1 is SGHNT and CDR2 is YENEEA. The sample was peripheral blood. The chain carries TRBV11-3 and TRBJ2-3; TRBD1 matches 10 bases. This receptor was taken from a man aged 50 to 60 with active or convalescent COVID-19. In DNA form, the CDR3 reads TGTGCCAGCAGCGCGGGACAGGGGACAGATACGCAGTATTTT. This translates into CASSAGQGTDTQYF.